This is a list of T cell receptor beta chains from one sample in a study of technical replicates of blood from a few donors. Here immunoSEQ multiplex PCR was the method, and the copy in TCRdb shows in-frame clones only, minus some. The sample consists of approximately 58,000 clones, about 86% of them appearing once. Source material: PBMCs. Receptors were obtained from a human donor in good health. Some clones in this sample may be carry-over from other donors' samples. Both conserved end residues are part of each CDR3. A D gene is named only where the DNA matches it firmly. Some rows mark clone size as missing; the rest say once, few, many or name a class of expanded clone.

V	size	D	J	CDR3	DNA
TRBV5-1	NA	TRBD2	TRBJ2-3	CASSPGTNTDTQYF	TGCGCCAGCAGCCCCGGGACTAACACAGATACGCAGTATTTT
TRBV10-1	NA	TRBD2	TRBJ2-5	CASEASGGAEQFQETQYF	TGCGCCAGCGAGGCTAGCGGGGGGGCCGAACAATTCCAAGAGACCCAGTACTTC
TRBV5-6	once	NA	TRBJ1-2	CASSFQGRGYTF	TGTGCCAGCAGCTTCCAGGGTCGAGGCTACACCTTC
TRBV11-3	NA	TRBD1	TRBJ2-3	CASRDRVTDTQYF	TGTGCCAGCAGGGACAGGGTCACAGATACGCAGTATTTT
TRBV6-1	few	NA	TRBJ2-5	CASSENTGRRETQYF	TGTGCCAGCAGTGAAAATACAGGGCGGCGAGAGACCCAGTACTTC
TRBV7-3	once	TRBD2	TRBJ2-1	CASSLASGSSEQFF	TGTGCCAGCAGCTTGGCTAGCGGGAGTAGTGAGCAGTTCTTC
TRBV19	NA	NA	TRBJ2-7	CASSTQQGNYYEQYF	TGTGCCAGTAGTACCCAGCAGGGGAACTACTACGAGCAGTACTTC
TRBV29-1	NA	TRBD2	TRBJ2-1	CSALTRASGIGNEQFF	TGCAGCGCGCTCACAAGGGCTAGCGGGATTGGAAATGAGCAGTTCTTC
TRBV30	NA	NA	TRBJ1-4	CAWSLGPSTNEKLFF	TGTGCCTGGAGCCTCGGTCCTTCAACTAATGAAAAACTGTTTTTT
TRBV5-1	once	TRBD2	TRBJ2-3	CASSLGGLAGADTQYF	TGCGCCAGCAGCTTGGGGGGACTAGCGGGTGCAGATACGCAGTATTTT
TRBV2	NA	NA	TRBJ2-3	CASQRVGTDTQYF	TGTGCCAGCCAAAGAGTGGGCACAGATACGCAGTATTTT
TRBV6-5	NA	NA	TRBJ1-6	CASSYSRGLTNSPLHF	TGTGCCAGCAGTTACTCCAGGGGTCTGACCAATTCACCCCTCCACTTT
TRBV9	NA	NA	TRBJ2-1	CASSAGTKNEQFF	TGTGCCAGCAGCGCCGGGACAAAAAATGAGCAGTTCTTC
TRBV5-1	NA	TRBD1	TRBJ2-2	CASSLEPGTGTMLF	TGCGCCAGCAGCTTGGAGCCGGGGACAGGCACAATGCTTTTT
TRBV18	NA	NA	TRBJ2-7	CASSIGQYYEQYF	TGTGCCAGCTCGATCGGACAGTACTACGAGCAGTACTTC
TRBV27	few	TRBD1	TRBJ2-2	CASRTGLAGELFF	TGTGCCAGCAGGACAGGGTTGGCCGGGGAGCTGTTTTTT
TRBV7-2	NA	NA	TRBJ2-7	CASRSGSGVGEQYF	TGTGCCAGCAGATCCGGGTCGGGAGTAGGAGAGCAGTACTTC
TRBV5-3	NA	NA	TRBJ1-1	CARSLVLTGPEAFF	TGTGCCAGAAGCTTGGTGTTGACTGGCCCTGAAGCTTTCTTT
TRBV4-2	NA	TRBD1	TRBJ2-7	CASRGTGAYEQYF	TGTGCCAGTAGGGGGACAGGGGCCTACGAGCAGTACTTC
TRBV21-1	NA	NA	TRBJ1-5	CASSKGRSKPQHF	TGTGCCAGCAGCAAAGGGCGGAGCAAGCCCCAGCATTTT
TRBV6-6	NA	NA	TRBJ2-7	CASSSWGAEPSYEQYF	TGTGCCAGCAGTTCTTGGGGAGCGGAACCCTCCTACGAGCAGTACTTC
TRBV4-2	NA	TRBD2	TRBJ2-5	CASSVRLAGAVETQYF	TGTGCCAGCAGCGTGCGACTAGCGGGAGCGGTAGAGACCCAGTACTTC
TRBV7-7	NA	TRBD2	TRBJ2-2	CASGTNANTGELFF	TGTGCCAGCGGGACTAACGCGAACACCGGGGAGCTGTTTTTT
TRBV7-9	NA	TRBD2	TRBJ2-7	CASSPSGETYEQYF	TGTGCCAGCAGCCCTAGCGGGGAGACCTACGAGCAGTACTTC
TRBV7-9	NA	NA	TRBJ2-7	CASSLASGQTYEQYF	TGTGCCAGCAGCTTAGCGAGCGGCCAAACCTACGAGCAGTACTTC
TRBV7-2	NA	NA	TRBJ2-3	CASSLVLGLRADTQYF	TGTGCCAGCAGCTTAGTTCTGGGGCTACGGGCAGATACGCAGTATTTT
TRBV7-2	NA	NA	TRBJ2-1	CASSWGLYNEQFF	TGTGCCAGCAGCTGGGGCCTCTACAATGAGCAGTTCTTC
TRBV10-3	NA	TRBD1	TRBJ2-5	CAMARDRGRETQYF	TGTGCCATGGCCCGGGACAGGGGACGAGAGACCCAGTACTTC
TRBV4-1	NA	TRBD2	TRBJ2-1	CASSQTAGHYNEQFF	TGCGCCAGCAGCCAGACAGCGGGGCACTACAATGAGCAGTTCTTC
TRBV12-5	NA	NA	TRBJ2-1	CASDVGGEQFF	TGTGCTAGTGATGTGGGGGGTGAGCAGTTCTTC
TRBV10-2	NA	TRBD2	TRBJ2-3	CASKGQTTSGGSTDTQYF	TGCGCCAGCAAAGGACAGACGACTAGCGGGGGATCCACAGATACGCAGTATTTT
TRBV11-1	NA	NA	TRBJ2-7	CASSSSGQYEQYF	TGTGCCAGCAGCTCCTCAGGGCAGTACGAGCAGTACTTC
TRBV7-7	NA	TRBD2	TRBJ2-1	CASSAGTSGSGEQFF	TGTGCCAGCAGCGCCGGGACTAGCGGGAGCGGTGAGCAGTTCTTC
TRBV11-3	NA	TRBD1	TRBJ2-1	CASSDRARVNEQFF	TGTGCCAGCAGCGACAGGGCCCGAGTCAATGAGCAGTTCTTC
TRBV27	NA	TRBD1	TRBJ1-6	CASSLWGQGGSPLHF	TGTGCCAGCAGTTTATGGGGACAGGGTGGCTCACCCCTCCACTTT
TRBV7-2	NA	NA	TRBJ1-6	CASSFGVETYNSPLHF	TGTGCCAGCAGCTTCGGGGTGGAGACCTATAATTCACCCCTCCACTTT
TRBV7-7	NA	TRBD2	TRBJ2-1	CASSEAGGPRNEQFF	TGTGCCAGCAGCGAAGCGGGGGGGCCGCGAAATGAGCAGTTCTTC
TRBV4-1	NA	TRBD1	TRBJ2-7	CASSQERGPLDEQYF	TGCGCCAGCAGCCAAGAAAGGGGGCCCCTCGACGAGCAGTACTTC
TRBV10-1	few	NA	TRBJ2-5	CASSEPQETQYF	TGCGCCAGCAGTGAGCCTCAGGAGACCCAGTACTTC
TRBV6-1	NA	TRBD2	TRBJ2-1	CASRPGTSGLNEQFF	TGTGCCAGCAGGCCCGGGACTAGCGGTTTAAATGAGCAGTTCTTC
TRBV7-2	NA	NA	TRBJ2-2	CASSLKRNTGELFF	TGTGCCAGCAGCCTTAAGCGGAACACCGGGGAGCTGTTTTTT
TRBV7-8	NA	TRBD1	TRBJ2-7	CASSLALFGTGGPGQYF	TGTGCCAGCAGCTTAGCGCTTTTCGGGACAGGGGGCCCCGGGCAGTACTTC
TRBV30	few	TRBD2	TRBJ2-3	CAWGLADYETSPDTQYF	TGTGCCTGGGGACTAGCGGACTACGAAACCTCCCCAGATACGCAGTATTTT
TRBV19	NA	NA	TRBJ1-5	CASSIQYQPQHF	TGTGCCAGTAGTATACAGTATCAGCCCCAGCATTTT
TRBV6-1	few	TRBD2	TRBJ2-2	CASSEGGGETGELFF	TGTGCCAGCAGTGAAGGGGGGGGAGAAACCGGGGAGCTGTTTTTT
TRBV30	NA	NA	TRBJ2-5	CACHTSTGGLPVRPGLPKETQYF	TGTGCCTGTCACACCTCGACAGGCGGGCTGCCCGTCCGACCGGGGCTCCCAAAAGAGACCCAGTACTTC
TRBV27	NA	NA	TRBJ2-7	CASSVDRSSYEQYF	TGTGCCAGCAGTGTCGACAGGAGCTCCTACGAGCAGTACTTC
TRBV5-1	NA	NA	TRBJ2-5	CASSLETGLFYF	TGCGCCAGCAGCTTGGAGACGGGTCTCTTCTACTTC
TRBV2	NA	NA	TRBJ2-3	CASSQGTDTQYF	TGTGCCAGCAGCCAGGGCACAGATACGCAGTATTTT
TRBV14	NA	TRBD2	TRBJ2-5	CASSLTSGGEETQYF	TGTGCCAGCAGCCTGACTAGCGGGGGGGAAGAGACCCAGTACTTC
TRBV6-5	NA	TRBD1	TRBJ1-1	CASSYSGTGGGTEAFF	TGTGCCAGCAGTTACTCCGGGACAGGGGGCGGGACTGAAGCTTTCTTT
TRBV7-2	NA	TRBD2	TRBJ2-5	CAVSGGLSQTQYF	TGTGCCGTCAGCGGGGGGCTGTCGCAGACCCAGTACTTC
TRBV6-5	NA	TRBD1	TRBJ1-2	CATYQTGGRGYTF	TGTGCCACCTACCAGACAGGGGGCCGAGGCTACACCTTC